Following are 17 T cell receptor beta chains from one sample sequenced in a study of T cells in Graves' hyperthyroidism and ophthalmopathy. TCR beta CDR3 region amplification was performed from RNA transcripts. The primer set for the first-round RT-PCR of the TCR CDR3 was HTBI. TCRdb re-derived calls from the multiplex PCR reads in MiXCR, one entry per CDR3 protein. The sample gives 600,000 to 700,000 distinct CDR3 sequences, over 12% of which show up once; 3.5% to 4.5% is in the top ten. The sample taken for sequencing was blood. Source of these receptors: a woman between 40 and 55 years old with Graves' ophthalmopathy.

This clonotype occurred a few times. The J gene is TRBJ2-2, the V gene TRBV6-2 or TRBV6-3, with D hard to call. Germline-derived CDR1 and CDR2 are MNHEY and SVGEGT. This CDR3 spans 13 amino acids. V lost 6 bases and J 5 bases, leaving 10 bases between the germline ends. The CDR3 DNA reads TGTGCCAGCAGCCCTATTCCAACCGGGGAGCTGTTTTTT. Its translation is CASSPIPTGELFF.

The V call is TRBV24-1, the J call TRBJ1-1, with 7 bases lining up with TRBD1. The CDR3 runs 19 residues. V shed 0 bases and J 1 base; nucleotides not matched to a gene: 13. CDR1 and CDR2 (germline): KGHDR, SFDVKD. CDR3 sequence: CATSDLGADRGQGNTEAFF. DNA for the CDR3: TGTGCCACCAGTGATTTGGGGGCCGATAGGGGGCAGGGGAACACTGAAGCTTTCTTT.

This clonotype was observed many times. The rearrangement links TRBV27 to TRBJ2-6, with TRBD1 matching 7 bases. The CDR3 contains 17 residues. J lost 1 base, V lost 2 bases, and 5 bases had no gene match. CDR1 is MNHEY and CDR2 is SMNVEV in the germline V gene (reference sequence). The chain's CDR3 is CASSLQGVLSGANVLTF. CDR3 sequence (DNA): TGTGCCAGCAGTTTACAGGGGGTGTTATCTGGGGCCAACGTCCTGACTTTC.

This clonotype was found many times. The chain is built from TRBV2 and TRBJ1-3; TRBD1 matches at 8 bases. This CDR3 is 16 amino acids long. V lost 3 bases, J lost 2 bases, and 6 bases stayed unmatched. Looked up from germline, CDR1 is SNHLY and CDR2 is FYNNEI. The CDR3 is CASSEEQGGTGNTIYF. Written as DNA, the CDR3 is TGTGCCAGCAGTGAGGAACAGGGGGGTACTGGAAACACCATATATTTT.

This clonotype showed up just a few times. The chain carries TRBV11-2 and TRBJ1-1, with TRBD1 identical over 8 bases. Germline-derived CDR1 and CDR2 are SGHAT and FQNNGV. V lost 5 bases and J lost 0; bases outside the gene matches: 5. This CDR3 spans 15 amino acids. DNA of the CDR3: TGTGCCAGCAGCAAGACAGGGGACATGAACACTGAAGCTTTCTTT. Translated, it gives CASSKTGDMNTEAFF.

In this sample, this clonotype turned up a few times. The rearrangement uses TRBV28 and TRBJ2-4, with TRBD2 matching over 7 bases. Trimming removed 6 bases from V and 0 bases from J; junction bases left unmatched: 11. The CDR3 extends over 17 amino acids. Germline V CDR1 and CDR2: MDHEN, SYDVKM. The CDR3 DNA is TGTGCCAGCAGCCCTGTGGAGGGCGGGAGAGCCAAAAACATTCAGTACTTC. Translated: CASSPVEGGRAKNIQYF.

In this sample, this clonotype turned up many times. This sequence joins TRBV7-3 and TRBJ2-7; 8 positions agree with TRBD1. Germline lookup yields CDR1 SGHTA and CDR2 FQGTGA. V gave up 1 base and J gave up 0 bases; unmatched junction bases: 5. The length of the CDR3 is 16 residues. The DNA of the CDR3 is TGTGCCAGCAGCTTAAGGGGACAGGAAAGCTCCTACGAGCAGTACTTC. Translated: CASSLRGQESSYEQYF. Full variable domain (outside the CDR3, taken from reference TRBV7-3 and TRBJ2-7): GAGVSQTPSNKVTEKGKYVELRCDPISGHTALYWYRQSLGQGPEFLIYFQGTGAADDSGLPNDRFFAVRPEGSVSTLKIQRTERGDSAVYLCASSLRGQESSYEQYFGPGTRLTVT.

This clonotype was seen only a few times. This sequence joins TRBV19 and TRBJ1-5; tentative D call: TRBD1 (6 bases). Germline V gene lookup returns CDR1 LNHDA and CDR2 SQIVND (reference sequence). With 5 bases removed from V and 0 bases from J, the gap between germline ends came to 11 bases. This CDR3 contains 15 residues. The CDR3 loop is CASSRTAYSNQPQHF. DNA for the CDR3: TGTGCCAGTAGTCGGACAGCTTATAGCAATCAGCCCCAGCATTTT.

The sample holds many counts of this clonotype. The rearrangement links TRBV6-5 to TRBJ2-7, with 13 bases that match TRBD2. The germline CDR1 and CDR2 sequences are MNHEY and SVGAGI. Trimming took 4 bases from V and 4 from J; bases not matched to a gene: 7. The CDR3 is 16 residues long. CDR3 region: CASSFGTSGAGYEQYF. The DNA of the CDR3 is TGTGCCAGCAGTTTCGGGACTAGCGGGGCTGGTTACGAGCAGTACTTC.

This clonotype came up many times. The gene calls are TRBV12-3 or TRBV12-4 and TRBJ2-2; D perhaps matches TRBD2 (5 bases). Trimming shortened V by 2 bases and J by 8 bases, and 15 bases separated the two germline ends. The CDR3 totals 15 residues. CDR3 nucleotides: TGTGCCAGCAGTTTATGGTCCCAAAGGAGGGGGGAGCTGTTTTTT. Translation: CASSLWSQRRGELFF.

A few counts support this clonotype. The chain is built from TRBV20-1 and TRBJ1-1; D unresolved. CDR1 DFQATT and CDR2 SNEGSKA come from the germline V gene (reference sequence). This CDR3 has 13 residues. V lost 0 bases and J lost 10, with 15 bases in between. The CDR3: CSARDPGYSAAFF. DNA of the CDR3: TGCAGTGCTAGAGATCCGGGGTATAGTGCAGCTTTCTTT.

This sequence joins TRBV6-5 and TRBJ2-7; D may be TRBD1 (6 bases). The CDR3 loop spans 17 amino acids. Germline CDR1 and CDR2: MNHEY and SVGAGI. Trimming took off 2 bases at V and 2 bases at J, with 19 bases between the two ends. Here the CDR3 DNA reads TGTGCCAGCAGTTACCTTGGTTTCTACAGGGTGACCTACGAGCAGTACTTC. Protein sequence: CASSYLGFYRVTYEQYF.

This clonotype was counted many times. The chain combines TRBV12-3 or TRBV12-4 with TRBJ1-2, with D perhaps matching TRBD1 (5 bases). Trimming took 5 bases from V and 8 from J, leaving 9 bases between them. This CDR3 is built from 11 residues. The CDR3 DNA sequence: TGTGCCAGCAGTGGAAGGGGCGGCTACACCTTC. This translates into CASSGRGGYTF.

This clonotype was seen only a few times. V gene TRBV24-1 combines with J gene TRBJ2-7, with D perhaps given as TRBD1 or TRBD2 (6 bases each). V shed 3 bases and J shed 5 bases, with 16 bases lying between them. CDR1 and CDR2 (germline): KGHDR, SFDVKD. CDR3 length equals 15 residues. The CDR3 DNA is TGTGCCACCAGTGATCCGCTCGGGGGCTTCCACGAGCAGTACTTC. Protein sequence: CATSDPLGGFHEQYF.

The chain carries TRBV10-3 and TRBJ2-2; 10 bases match TRBD1. The V gene's germline CDR1 is ENHRY and CDR2 SYGVKD. CDR3 size: 15 residues. J gave up 4 bases and V 10 bases, and 9 bases lay outside the gene matches. As DNA, the CDR3 is TGTGCCACCCTACGACAGGGGGCGGCCACCGGGGAGCTGTTTTTT. This sequence encodes CATLRQGAATGELFF.

The gene calls are TRBV6-1 and TRBJ1-1; 8 bases map to TRBD1. V trimming: 8 bases; J trimming: 10 bases; junction bases outside the gene matches: 12. Germline-derived CDR1 and CDR2 are MNHNS and SASEGT. This CDR3 comprises 13 residues. CDR3 in amino acids: CASYGQGFGGAFF. The CDR3 nucleotides are TGTGCCAGCTACGGACAGGGCTTTGGCGGAGCTTTCTTT.

Ten or more counts support this clonotype. The gene calls are TRBV4-1 and TRBJ2-5; TRBD2 agrees at 7 bases. V dropped 2 bases and J dropped 0; count of bases not matched to a gene: 9. Germline V gene data show CDR1 as MGHRA and CDR2 as YSYEKL. This CDR3 has 17 amino acids. DNA for the CDR3: TGCGCCAGCAGCCAAATGGCTAGCGGAGGCTACCAAGAGACCCAGTACTTC. Amino acid sequence: CASSQMASGGYQETQYF.